The 4 T cell receptor beta chains listed next were all sequenced from one sample in a study of T-cell reconstitution after alpha-beta-depleted transplantation in children. Preparing the TCRbeta library involved the use of unique molecular identifiers. TCRdb re-analysed the PCR reads in MiXCR, keeping a single row per CDR3 protein. Seen here are 500,000 to 600,000 distinct CDR3 sequences, approximately 32% observed once, and the top ten hold under 3%. This specimen consisted of PBMCs from the stem cell graft donor, obtained from the stem cell graft. The receptors here all came from a human donor who donated a stem cell graft to a child with aplastic anemia.

This clonotype has only a few counts. The chain has TRBV20-1 and TRBJ2-5, with TRBD1 matching 9 bases. Germline CDR1 reads DFQATT; CDR2 reads SNEGSKA (reference sequence). CDR3 size: 14 residues. The J segment lost 6 bases and the V segment lost 6 bases, leaving 11 bases of the junction unmatched. The CDR3 nucleotides read TGCAGTGCGGACCCGGGACAGGGAGGGAAGACCCAGTACTTC. Translated, it gives CSADPGQGGKTQYF.

This rearrangement joins TRBV7-9 to TRBJ2-7, with 8 nucleotides matching TRBD1. With 0 bases clipped from V and 0 bases from J, the junction kept 4 bases outside the gene matches. CDR1 SEHNR and CDR2 FQNEAQ come from the germline V gene (reference sequence). The CDR3 is 16 amino acids. The CDR3 DNA reads TGTGCCAGCAGCTTAGCAAGGACAGGGAGCTCCTACGAGCAGTACTTC. It codes for CASSLARTGSSYEQYF.

CDR3 in DNA: TGTGCCAGTAGTTTACCTGCCGGGGGGCATGAGACCCAGTACTTC. This translates into CASSLPAGGHETQYF. J is TRBJ2-5 and V is TRBV19, with D tentatively TRBD2 (7 bases). The CDR3 consists of 15 residues. Trimming cost V 5 bases and J 5 bases, with 18 bases left between them. CDR1 is LNHDA, CDR2 SQIVND, per germline (reference sequence).

This clonotype was detected a few times. The chain has TRBV30 and TRBJ2-3; TRBD2 might be the D (5 bases). The CDR3 is made up of 16 amino acids. Germline V lookup: CDR1 GTSNPN, CDR2 SVGIG (reference sequence). The ends were cut back, 0 bases at V and 3 bases at J, with 16 bases in the middle. The CDR3 DNA reads TGTGCCTGGAGTGTACTTGGACGGGATAGTACAGATACGCAGTATTTT. Its translation is CAWSVLGRDSTDTQYF.